This entry is about one TCR beta chain. Its specificity is not known. The entry originates in a study of shared clonotypes between healthy human individuals. Across the whole study: Each donor had three CD4 naive, three CD4 memory, two CD8 naive and one CD8 memory plate. Findings of the study overall: Several donors held approximately 4.6% of naive CD4 clonotypes in common. Larger richness was generally estimated for naive than memory subsets.

The junction had 6 bases not matched to a gene; V was cut back by 4 bases and J by 5 bases. The germline V gene encodes CDR1 KGHSH and CDR2 LQKENI. This CDR3 is 14 amino acids long. Naive CD8 cells lacked CD45RO and underwent positive selection for CCR7, leaving out terminally differentiated effector memory CD45RA+ cells. The genomic DNA of each subset was split evenly across several immunoSEQ plates. Produced via immunoSEQ multiplex PCR; TCRdb's table is partial and in-frame only. The sample yields approximately 840,000 clones, approximately 96% seen once. Input material: naive CD8+ T cells sorted from blood. The sequence was collected from a man aged 25 to 45 in good health. The rearrangement uses TRBV18 and TRBJ2-7, with 9 bases matching TRBD2. In DNA form, the CDR3 reads TGTGCCAGCTCACGGCAGCGGGAGGAGGACGAGCAGTACTTC. Its protein product is CASSRQREEDEQYF.